These 8 T cell receptor beta chains were sequenced from one sample in a study of T cell repertoires in cytomegalovirus infection. Each CDR3 protein gets one entry after TCRdb re-called the reads with MiXCR. The sample lists 200,000 to 250,000 distinct CDR3 sequences, 22% occurring once. Sequenced: CD8+ T cells from PBMCs. These receptors were collected from a human donor in good health (CMV status not recorded). Some clones in this sample may be carry-over from other donors' samples.

This chain uses TRBV29-1 with TRBJ2-5; maybe TRBD1 (5 bases). The germline CDR1 and CDR2 sequences are SQVTM and ANQGSEA. Trimming took off 2 bases at V and 0 bases at J, with 7 bases between the two ends. CDR3 size: 13 residues. The CDR3 region is CSVEKGDQETQYF. The CDR3 bases are TGCAGCGTTGAAAAAGGGGACCAAGAGACCCAGTACTTC.

Many counts were recorded for this clonotype. The chain couples TRBV9 to TRBJ2-1; possible D gene TRBD1, 5 bases. Between the trimmed V and J ends, which lost 0 bases and 8 bases, there was a span of 12 bases. The V gene's germline CDR1 is SGDLS and CDR2 YYNGEE. The CDR3 contains 14 residues. CDR3 sequence: CASSVETGYDEQFF. The CDR3 DNA reads TGTGCCAGCAGCGTAGAAACAGGTTACGATGAGCAGTTCTTC.

The chain links TRBV12-3 or TRBV12-4 to TRBJ2-4, with D possibly being TRBD1 or TRBD2 (5 bases each). V was cut by 6 bases and J by 5 bases, with 14 bases left in between. The CDR3 spans 14 residues. The CDR3, as DNA: TGTGCCAGCAGCCATTGGGACCGAGAAAACATTCAGTACTTC. Residues: CASSHWDRENIQYF.

This clonotype was seen a few times. The genes are TRBV5-6 and TRBJ1-5; 8 bases agree with TRBD1. The V and J ends lost 2 bases and 5 bases, in that order; junction bases with no gene match: 3. Per the germline V gene, CDR1 is SGHDT and CDR2 is YYEEEE. CDR3 length: 14 amino acids. The CDR3 DNA reads TGTGCCAGCAGCTTCCAGGGGGCCTATCAGCCCCAGCATTTT. It yields the protein CASSFQGAYQPQHF.

Only a few counts were recorded for this clonotype. V and J are TRBV5-5 and TRBJ1-4; the D is unclear. From germline, CDR1 is SGHKS and CDR2 YYEKEE (reference sequence). CDR3 length equals 15 residues. Trimming took off 2 bases at V and 0 bases at J, with 8 bases between the two ends. The CDR3 loop reads CASSFSDATNEKLFF. The CDR3 region has the DNA TGTGCCAGCAGCTTTTCGGATGCAACTAATGAAAAACTGTTTTTT.

In its sample, this clonotype was seen a few times. CDR3 DNA sequence: TGTGCCAGTAGTACCTTGGGACAGTTCTCCTACAATGAGCAGTTCTTC. Translating it yields CASSTLGQFSYNEQFF. The gene calls are TRBV19 and TRBJ2-1, with 7 bases matching TRBD1. Trimming removed 4 bases from V and 0 bases from J; junction bases left unmatched: 6. CDR1 LNHDA and CDR2 SQIVND come from the germline V gene (reference sequence). The CDR3 length is 16 residues.

As for this clonotype: With a much larger clone just one base away, this may be a read error. The V gene is TRBV7-6, the J gene TRBJ1-2, with D unclear. This CDR3 spans 12 amino acids. V shed 5 bases and J shed 3 bases, with 7 bases lying between them. CDR1 SGHVS and CDR2 FNYEAQ come from the germline V gene. In DNA, the CDR3 is TGTGCCAGCAGCGAGGACGACTATGGCTACACCTTC. Protein product: CASSEDDYGYTF.

This clonotype was counted ten times or more. The chain recombines TRBV12-3 or TRBV12-4 with TRBJ2-2; D gene unclear. The CDR3 length is 11 residues. V lost 4 bases, J lost 6 bases, and 3 bases lay in between. The chain's CDR3 is CASSSAGELFF. In DNA form, the CDR3 reads TGTGCCAGCAGTTCTGCCGGGGAGCTGTTTTTT.